The 3 T cell receptor beta chains listed next were all sequenced from one sample in a study of blood T cells in healthy people across ages. Through a sample-barcoded 5' primer and a J-beta primer mix, a second PCR was run for roughly 7 to 11 cycles. TCRdb reanalysed the 5' RACE reads using MiXCR and keeps one entry per CDR3 protein. The sample has about 1.8 million distinct CDR3 sequences, 49% seen once. The sample consisted of blood. These receptors were taken from a middle-aged woman in good health.

J is TRBJ2-4 and V is TRBV6-1, with D possibly TRBD1 on 6 matching bases. The tail of the sequence fits TRBJ2-7 better, so the J call may be wrong. In germline, CDR1 is MNHNS, CDR2 SASEGT. The CDR3 is 13 amino acids. CDR3 residues: CASRDQGIYEQYF. The CDR3 DNA reads as TGTGCCAGCAGGGATCAGGGGATCTACGAGCAGTACTTC.

The chain employs TRBV5-1 and TRBJ2-1, with TRBD2 matching over 8 bases. The CDR3 covers 16 residues. V was clipped by 5 bases and J by 4 bases; unmatched bases: 11. The germline CDR1 and CDR2 sequences are SGHRS and YFSETQ. The CDR3 reads CASRAFGGAQYNEQFF. The CDR3 DNA is TGCGCCAGCAGAGCTTTCGGGGGGGCTCAGTACAATGAGCAGTTCTTC.

The chain uses TRBV20-1 and TRBJ2-1, with 7 bases that match TRBD1. V lost 0 bases to trimming and J lost 4 bases; unmatched junction nucleotides: 9. Germline lookup yields CDR1 DFQATT and CDR2 SNEGSKA (reference sequence). This CDR3 contains 16 residues. DNA of the CDR3: TGCAGTGCTAGAGAAAAGGGGGCCAAAGGGTACAATGAGCAGTTCTTC. This codes for CSAREKGAKGYNEQFF.